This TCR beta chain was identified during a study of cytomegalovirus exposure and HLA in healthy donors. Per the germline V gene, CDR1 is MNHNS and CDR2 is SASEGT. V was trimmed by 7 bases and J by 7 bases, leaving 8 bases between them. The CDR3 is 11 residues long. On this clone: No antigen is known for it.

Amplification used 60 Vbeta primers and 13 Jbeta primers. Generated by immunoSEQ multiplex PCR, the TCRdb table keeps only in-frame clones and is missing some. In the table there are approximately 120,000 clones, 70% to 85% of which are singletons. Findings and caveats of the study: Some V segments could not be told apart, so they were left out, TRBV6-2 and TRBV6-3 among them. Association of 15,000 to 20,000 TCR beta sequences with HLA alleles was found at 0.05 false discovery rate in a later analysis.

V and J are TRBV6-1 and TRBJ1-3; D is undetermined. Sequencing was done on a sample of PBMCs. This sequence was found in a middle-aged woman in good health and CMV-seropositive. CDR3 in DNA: TGTGCCAGCACGGGGTTGAACACCATATATTTT. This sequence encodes CASTGLNTIYF.